This TCR beta chain emerged from a study of cytotoxic CD8 clonotypes in ibrutinib-treated CLL. Study-wide context: Partial responders around 24, complete 2; about twelve progressed and some 15 stayed in remission by median 68 months. Overall study results and limits: Baseline clonality, above age-matched healthy donor levels, tracked circulating CD8+ T-cell counts. Rising at ibrutinib response, clonality subsequently fell back toward baseline at progression.

With regard to this clone: Its target is unknown.

TCRdb keeps only in-frame clones here, not all; method: immunoSEQ multiplex PCR. The sample carries more than 200,000 clones, 75% to 80% recorded once. The sequence was obtained from a human donor with chronic lymphocytic leukemia. The source was PBMCs, collected after 12 months of ibrutinib treatment.

The DNA for the CDR3 is TGTGCCAGCAGCCCCGACAGGACGACCGGGGAGCTGTTTTTT. It is translated as CASSPDRTTGELFF. This rearrangement joins TRBV13 to TRBJ2-2, with D tentatively TRBD1 (6 bases). The length of the CDR3 is 14 residues. Trimming removed 5 bases from V and 5 bases from J, with 12 bases in between. Germline V gives CDR1 PRHDT, CDR2 FYEKMQ (reference sequence).